This T cell receptor beta chain was identified during a study of blood T cell repertoires in COVID-19. The overall study: In each case, the material was cDNA or gDNA derived from T cells, B-cell-depleted T cells, or PBMCs.

The assay was immunoSEQ multiplex PCR, and TCRdb's table has in-frame clones only and misses some. This table holds a few hundred thousand clones, 85% to 90% found once. The germline V gene encodes CDR1 SGHDT and CDR2 YYEEEE. The junction had 8 bases not matched to a gene; V was cut back by 2 bases and J by 15 bases. This CDR3 contains 13 residues. Participants spanned ages 18 to 89 years and resided in roughly 26 US areas. Participants' reported clinical history set cohort assignment. Before being deemed recovered, Cohort 3 donors had two negative PCRs, clearance, or symptom resolution. V usage is TRBV5-6 and J usage is TRBJ2-1; 10 nucleotides line up with TRBD1. What was sequenced was PBMCs or T cells enriched from blood (not recorded which). This TCR was recovered from a man between 35 and 55 years old who had recovered from COVID-19. DNA of the CDR3: TGTGCCAGCAGCTTAACCGGACAGGGGGTTACGTTCTTC. This gives the protein CASSLTGQGVTFF.